This TCR beta chain appears in the sequencing data of a study of CD8+CD57+ T cells in acquired aplastic anemia. Study background: DNA from sorted CD4+ and CD8+ cells averaged roughly 3.2 ug. Study-level findings and limits: There were twenty-nine CD8+ CDR3 sequences that occurred in both patients and controls. Patients versus controls showed no significant CD8+ Simpson's diversity difference.

Genomic DNA was employed as the template in profiling TCR beta VDJ and CDR3. Each CDR3 protein is one row after TCRdb ran MiXCR on the reads. The sample contains hundreds of thousands of distinct CDR3 sequences, about 56% of which appear only once. This clonotype was detected ten times or more. Its target is not known. V lost 7 bases, J lost 6 bases, and 16 bases lay in between. Germline-derived CDR1 and CDR2 are SGHRS and YFSETQ. This CDR3 spans 14 amino acids. This sequence was found in a human donor with severe aplastic anemia or a healthy control (not recorded which). This chain joins TRBV5-1 and TRBJ1-4; D unresolved. Material for sequencing was sorted CD4+, CD8+, or CD8+CD57+ T cells (not recorded which) from PBMCs. The CDR3 protein is CASSRGPGDEKLFF. In DNA form, the CDR3 reads TGCGCCAGCTCCCGGGGTCCCGGTGATGAAAAACTGTTTTTT.